This T cell receptor beta chain is from a study of T cells in Graves' hyperthyroidism and ophthalmopathy. The CDR3 regions of TCR beta were amplified from RNA transcripts. HTBI primers were the set used in a first-round RT-PCR of the TCR CDR3. A single record per CDR3 protein comes from TCRdb applying MiXCR to the multiplex PCR reads. The repertoire holds roughly 530,000 distinct CDR3 sequences, with over 15% as singletons. This CDR3 region has 16 residues. Trimming cost V 4 bases and J 9 bases; bases outside gene matches: 18. Germline V gene data show CDR1 as SEHNR and CDR2 as FQNEAQ (reference sequence). Many counts were recorded for this clonotype.

This chain uses TRBV7-9 with TRBJ2-7, with 7 bases fitting TRBD1. This receptor was identified in a woman younger than 30 with Graves' ophthalmopathy. The material sequenced was blood. CDR3 region: CASSSSGTAAASRQYF. The CDR3 region has the DNA TGTGCCAGCAGCTCTTCCGGGACAGCCGCCGCGTCCCGGCAGTACTTC. The complete variable domain, with remaining parts taken from reference TRBV7-9 and TRBJ2-7, reads DTGVSQNPRHKITKRGQNVTFRCDPISEHNRLYWYRQTLGQGPEFLTYFQNEAQLEKSRLLSDRFSAERPKGSFSTLEIQRTEQGDSAMYLCASSSSGTAAASRQYFGPGTRLTVT.